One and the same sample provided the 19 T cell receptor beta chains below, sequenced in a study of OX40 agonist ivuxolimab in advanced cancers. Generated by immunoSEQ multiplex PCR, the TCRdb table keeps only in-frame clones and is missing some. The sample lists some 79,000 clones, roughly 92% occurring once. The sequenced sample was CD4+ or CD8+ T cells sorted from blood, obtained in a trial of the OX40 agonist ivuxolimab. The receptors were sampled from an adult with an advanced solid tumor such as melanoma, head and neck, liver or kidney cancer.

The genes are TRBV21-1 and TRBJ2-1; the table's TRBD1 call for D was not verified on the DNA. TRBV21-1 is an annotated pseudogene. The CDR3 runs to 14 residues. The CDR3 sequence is CARNQRQKGDEQFF. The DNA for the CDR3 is TGTGCCAGGAACCAAAGACAGAAAGGTGATGAGCAGTTCTTC.

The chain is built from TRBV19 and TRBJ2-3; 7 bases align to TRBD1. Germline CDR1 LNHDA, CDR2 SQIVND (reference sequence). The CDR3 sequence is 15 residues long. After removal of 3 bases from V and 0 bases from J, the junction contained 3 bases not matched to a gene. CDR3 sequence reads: CASSIDRVSTDTQYF. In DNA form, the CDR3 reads TGTGCCAGTAGTATCGACAGGGTGAGCACAGATACGCAGTATTTT.

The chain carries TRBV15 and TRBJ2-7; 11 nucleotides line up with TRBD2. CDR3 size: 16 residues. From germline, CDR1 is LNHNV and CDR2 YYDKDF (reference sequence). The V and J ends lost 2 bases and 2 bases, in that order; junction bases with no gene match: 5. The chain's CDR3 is CATSRSSGRSPYEQYF. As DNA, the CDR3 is TGTGCCACCAGCAGATCTAGCGGGAGGTCCCCCTACGAGCAGTACTTC.

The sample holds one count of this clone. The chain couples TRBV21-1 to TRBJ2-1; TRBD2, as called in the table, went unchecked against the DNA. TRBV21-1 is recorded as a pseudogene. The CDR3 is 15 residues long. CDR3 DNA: TGTGCCAGCAGGACAGGGACTAGCGGGATGAATGAGCAGTTCTTC. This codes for CASRTGTSGMNEQFF.

The CDR3 protein is CASSYSTFGEAFF. The CDR3 nucleotides read TGTGCCAGCAGTTACTCGACCTTCGGGGAAGCTTTCTTT. This chain connects TRBV6-5 to TRBJ1-1; no clear D. Trimming removed 0 bases from V and 8 bases from J, with 10 bases in between. The CDR3 runs 13 residues. The germline V gene has CDR1 MNHEY and CDR2 SVGAGI.

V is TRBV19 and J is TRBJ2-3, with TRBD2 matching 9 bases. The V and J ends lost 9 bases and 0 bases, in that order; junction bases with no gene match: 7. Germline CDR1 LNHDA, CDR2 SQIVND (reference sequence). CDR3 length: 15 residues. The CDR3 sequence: CASCGGGVSTDTQYF. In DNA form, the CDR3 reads TGTGCCAGCTGCGGGGGGGGAGTGAGCACAGATACGCAGTATTTT.

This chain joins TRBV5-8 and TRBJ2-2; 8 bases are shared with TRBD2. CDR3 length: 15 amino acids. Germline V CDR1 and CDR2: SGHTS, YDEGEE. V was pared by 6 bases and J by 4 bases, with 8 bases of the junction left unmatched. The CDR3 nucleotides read TGTGCCAGCACCCCTGCCGGGAGGGGCACCGGGGAGCTGTTTTTT. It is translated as CASTPAGRGTGELFF.

CDR3 bases: TGTGCCAGCAGTTTTAGGGGGACAGGGGATTGGGGTGAAAAACTGTTTTTT. This encodes CASSFRGTGDWGEKLFF. The V call is TRBV27, the J call TRBJ1-4; 10 bases line up with TRBD1. Germline V CDR1 and CDR2: MNHEY, SMNVEV (reference sequence). V trimming: 3 bases; J trimming: 7 bases; junction bases outside the gene matches: 11. The CDR3 consists of 17 residues.

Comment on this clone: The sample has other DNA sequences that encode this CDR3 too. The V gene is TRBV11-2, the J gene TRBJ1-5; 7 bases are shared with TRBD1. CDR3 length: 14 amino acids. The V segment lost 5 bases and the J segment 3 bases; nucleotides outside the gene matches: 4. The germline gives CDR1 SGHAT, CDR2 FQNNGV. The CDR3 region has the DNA TGTGCCAGCAGCCCAGGGACAGCCAATCAGCCCCAGCATTTT. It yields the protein CASSPGTANQPQHF.

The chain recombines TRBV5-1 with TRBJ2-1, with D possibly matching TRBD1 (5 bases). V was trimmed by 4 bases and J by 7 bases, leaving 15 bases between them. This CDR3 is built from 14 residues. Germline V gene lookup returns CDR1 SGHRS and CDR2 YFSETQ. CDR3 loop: CASSAGARGNEQFF. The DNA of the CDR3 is TGCGCCAGCAGCGCTGGAGCTAGGGGAAATGAGCAGTTCTTC.

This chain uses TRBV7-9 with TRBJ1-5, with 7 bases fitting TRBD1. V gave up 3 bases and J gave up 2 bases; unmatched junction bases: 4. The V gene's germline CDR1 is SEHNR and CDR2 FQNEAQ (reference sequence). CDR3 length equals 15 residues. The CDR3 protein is CASSFQGGGNQPQHF. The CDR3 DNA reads TGTGCCAGCAGCTTCCAGGGGGGTGGCAATCAGCCCCAGCATTTT. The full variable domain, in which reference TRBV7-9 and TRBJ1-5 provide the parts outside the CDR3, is DTGVSQNPRHKITKRGQNVTFRCDPISEHNRLYWYRQTLGQGPEFLTYFQNEAQLEKSRLLSDRFSAERPKGSFSTLEIQRTEQGDSAMYLCASSFQGGGNQPQHFGDGTRLSIL.

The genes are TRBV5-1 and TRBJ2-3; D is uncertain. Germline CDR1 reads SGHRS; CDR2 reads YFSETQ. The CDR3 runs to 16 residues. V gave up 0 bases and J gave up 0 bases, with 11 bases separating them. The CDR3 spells CASSLGTYASTDTQYF. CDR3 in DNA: TGCGCCAGCAGCTTGGGAACATATGCTAGCACAGATACGCAGTATTTT.

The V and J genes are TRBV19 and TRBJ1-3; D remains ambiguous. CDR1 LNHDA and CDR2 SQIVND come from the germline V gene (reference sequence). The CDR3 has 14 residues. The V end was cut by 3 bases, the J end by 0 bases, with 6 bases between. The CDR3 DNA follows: TGTGCCAGTAGTATCTCTTCCTCTGGAAACACCATATATTTT. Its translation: CASSISSSGNTIYF.

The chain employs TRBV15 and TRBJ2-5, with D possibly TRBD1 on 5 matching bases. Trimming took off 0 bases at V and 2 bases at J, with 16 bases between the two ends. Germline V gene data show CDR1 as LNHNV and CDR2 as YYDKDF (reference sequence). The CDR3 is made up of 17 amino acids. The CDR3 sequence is CATSRDGSRDSQETQYF. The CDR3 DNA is TGTGCCACCAGCAGAGATGGATCCAGGGATTCTCAAGAGACCCAGTACTTC. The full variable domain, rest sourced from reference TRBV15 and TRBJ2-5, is DAMVIQNPRYQVTQFGKPVTLSCSQTLNHNVMYWYQQKSSQAPKLLFHYYDKDFNNEADTPDNFQSRRPNTSFCFLDIRSPGLGDTAMYLCATSRDGSRDSQETQYFGPGTRLLVL.

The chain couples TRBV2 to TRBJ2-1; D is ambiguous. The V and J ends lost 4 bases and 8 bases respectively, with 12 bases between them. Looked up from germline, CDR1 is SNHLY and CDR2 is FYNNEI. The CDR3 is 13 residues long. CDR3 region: CASSGMGLYEQFF. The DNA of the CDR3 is TGTGCCAGCAGTGGCATGGGCCTCTATGAGCAGTTCTTC.

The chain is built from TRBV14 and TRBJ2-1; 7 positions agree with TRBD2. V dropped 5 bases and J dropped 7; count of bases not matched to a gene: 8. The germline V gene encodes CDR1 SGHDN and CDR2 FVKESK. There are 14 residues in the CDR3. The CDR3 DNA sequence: TGTGCCAGCAGCACGGGGAGGGCCATAAATGAGCAGTTCTTC. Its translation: CASSTGRAINEQFF.

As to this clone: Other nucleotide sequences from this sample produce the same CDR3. The DNA of the CDR3 is TGTGCCAGCAGCTTAAGTGGGACAGGGAACACTGAAGCTTTCTTT. This codes for CASSLSGTGNTEAFF. V and J are TRBV7-2 and TRBJ1-1; 8 bases are a match to TRBD1. The CDR3 has 15 amino acids. Per germline, CDR1 SGHTA and CDR2 FQGNSA. V lost 2 bases to trimming and J lost 1 base; unmatched junction nucleotides: 3.

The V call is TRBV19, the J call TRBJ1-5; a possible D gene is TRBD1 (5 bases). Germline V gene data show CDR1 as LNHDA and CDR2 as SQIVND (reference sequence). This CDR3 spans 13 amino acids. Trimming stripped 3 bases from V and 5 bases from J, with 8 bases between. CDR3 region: CASSIQGDQPQHF. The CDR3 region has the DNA TGTGCCAGTAGTATCCAGGGAGATCAGCCCCAGCATTTT.

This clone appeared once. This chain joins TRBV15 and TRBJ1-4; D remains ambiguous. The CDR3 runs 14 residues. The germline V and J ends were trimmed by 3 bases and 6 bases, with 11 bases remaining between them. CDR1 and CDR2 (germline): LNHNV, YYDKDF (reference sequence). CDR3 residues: CATSSLNSDEKLFF. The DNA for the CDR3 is TGTGCCACCAGCAGTTTGAACAGCGATGAAAAACTGTTTTTT. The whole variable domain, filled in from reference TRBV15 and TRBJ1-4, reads DAMVIQNPRYQVTQFGKPVTLSCSQTLNHNVMYWYQQKSSQAPKLLFHYYDKDFNNEADTPDNFQSRRPNTSFCFLDIRSPGLGDTAMYLCATSSLNSDEKLFFGSGTQLSVL.